This TCR beta chain was captured in a study of regulatory T cells in long-lasting Graves disease. Losses at the gene ends were 4 bases for V and 8 bases for J; bases not matched to a gene: 8. This CDR3 has 15 amino acids. CDR1 and CDR2 from the germline V gene are MGHRA and YSYEKL. The TCR beta library used iRepertoire HTBI primers with Arm-PCR amplification of CDR3. From the multiplex PCR reads, TCRdb called clonotypes with MiXCR, one entry per CDR3 protein. The sample holds approximately 400,000 distinct CDR3 sequences, 14% to 15% seen once. Time point denoted: newly diagnosed GD, antithyroid drugs for less than 3 months. The TCR library was made from RNA that had been extracted from PBMCs in TRIzol. Another study also made use of these data, one on T cells in Graves' hyperthyroidism and ophthalmopathy.

The chain uses TRBV4-1 and TRBJ2-1; 10 nucleotides agree with TRBD2. The specimen was peripheral blood mononuclear cells (PBMCs), collected at new diagnosis, from a patient treated with antithyroid drugs. The sequence came from a woman younger than 45 with Graves disease. As DNA, the CDR3 is TGCGCCAGCAGCCTAGGACTAGCGGCGGGCGATGAGCAGTTCTTC. Encoded protein: CASSLGLAAGDEQFF.